The 24 T cell receptor beta chains below come from one sample, sequenced in a study of blood T cell repertoires in COVID-19. Sequencing used immunoSEQ multiplex PCR; TCRdb keeps in-frame clones, though not all of them. The sample shows 170,000 or so clones, around nine tenths of them seen only once. Sample: peripheral blood. Source of these receptors: a woman aged 18-35 years who had recovered from COVID-19.

This chain connects TRBV11-3 to TRBJ2-2, with 7 bases fitting TRBD2. CDR1 is SGHNT and CDR2 is YENEEA in the germline V gene. The CDR3 totals 16 residues. V lost 4 bases to trimming and J lost 5 bases; unmatched junction nucleotides: 10. This chain's CDR3 is CASSYVAGVGTGELFF. For the CDR3, the DNA is TGTGCCAGCAGCTACGTTGCGGGAGTTGGTACCGGGGAGCTGTTTTTT.

The gene calls are TRBV24-1 and TRBJ2-4; 7 nucleotides align to TRBD2. V trimming: 3 bases; J trimming: 12 bases; junction bases outside the gene matches: 4. CDR1 KGHDR and CDR2 SFDVKD come from the germline V gene. This CDR3 spans 12 amino acids. CDR3 sequence: CATSDTSANQYF. CDR3 coding DNA: TGTGCCACCAGTGATACTAGCGCCAATCAGTACTTC.

The chain combines TRBV4-1 with TRBJ2-1; the match to TRBD1 covers 8 bases. Germline loops: CDR1 MGHRA, CDR2 YSYEKL. The CDR3 runs 15 residues. Trimming took 3 bases from V and 10 from J; bases not matched to a gene: 11. The CDR3 here is CASSHPGQGAEEQFF. CDR3 coding DNA: TGCGCCAGCAGCCACCCGGGCCAGGGGGCGGAGGAGCAGTTCTTC.

The chain joins TRBV7-9 to TRBJ2-5; D is ambiguous. The germline gives CDR1 SEHNR, CDR2 FQNEAQ (reference sequence). V shed 5 bases and J shed 6 bases, with 13 bases lying between them. CDR3 length: 13 amino acids. The CDR3 DNA is TGTGCCAGCAGCCCACCGGGTTGGCAGACCCAGTACTTC. Translating it yields CASSPPGWQTQYF. Looking up the rest from reference TRBV7-9 and TRBJ2-5 gives the full variable domain: DTGVSQNPRHKITKRGQNVTFRCDPISEHNRLYWYRQTLGQGPEFLTYFQNEAQLEKSRLLSDRFSAERPKGSFSTLEIQRTEQGDSAMYLCASSPPGWQTQYFGPGTRLLVL.

The V and J genes are TRBV7-2 and TRBJ2-2; TRBD2 might be the D (7 bases). The germline CDR1 and CDR2 sequences are SGHTA and FQGNSA. This CDR3 contains 16 residues. V lost 0 bases and J lost 4, with 12 bases in between. The CDR3 sequence is CASSLAGGGVTGELFF. The CDR3 DNA reads TGTGCCAGCAGCTTAGCTGGCGGGGGCGTCACCGGGGAGCTGTTTTTT. Together with reference TRBV7-2 and TRBJ2-2, the CDR3 gives the full variable domain: GAGVSQSPSNKVTEKGKDVELRCDPISGHTALYWYRQSLGQGLEFLIYFQGNSAPDKSGLPSDRFSAERTGGSVSTLTIQRTQQEDSAVYLCASSLAGGGVTGELFFGEGSRLTVL.

The chain links TRBV5-5 to TRBJ1-6; D is uncertain. This CDR3 comprises 13 residues. Germline CDR1 is SGHKS and CDR2 is YYEKEE (reference sequence). Trimming cost V 1 base and J 7 bases, with 6 bases left between them. CDR3 region: CASSLTVNSPLHF. DNA for the CDR3: TGTGCCAGCAGCTTGACAGTAAATTCACCCCTCCACTTT.

The chain recombines TRBV10-1 with TRBJ2-7, with TRBD2 matching 9 bases. CDR3 length: 17 residues. V lost 0 bases, J lost 3 bases, and 9 bases stayed unmatched. The germline gives CDR1 WNHNN, CDR2 SYGVQD (reference sequence). The CDR3: CASSESIRLAAHYEQYV. The CDR3 DNA is TGCGCCAGCAGTGAGTCTATTAGACTAGCGGCGCACTACGAGCAGTACGTC.

This sequence joins TRBV5-1 and TRBJ2-3; TRBD1 matches 7 bases. Germline trimming cut 1 base from V and 2 bases from J; bases unmatched to any gene: 4. Germline V lookup: CDR1 SGHRS, CDR2 YFSETQ. The CDR3 is 15 residues long. The CDR3 loop is CASSLIDRDTDTQYF. CDR3 sequence (DNA): TGCGCCAGCAGCTTGATTGACAGGGACACAGATACGCAGTATTTT.

CDR3: CASSRGGTTVYEQYF. CDR3 bases: TGTGCCAGCAGCCGCGGGGGGACAACAGTATACGAGCAGTACTTC. The chain combines TRBV5-4 with TRBJ2-7; 8 positions agree with TRBD2. The CDR3 contains 15 residues. The trim removed 4 bases at V and 4 bases at J, leaving 10 bases unmatched. Looked up from germline, CDR1 is SGHNT and CDR2 is YYREEE (reference sequence).

CDR3 coding DNA: TGCAAGGTAGCGGTAGACTACGAGCAGTACTTC. Its protein is CKVAVDYEQYF. The chain is built from TRBV20-1 and TRBJ2-7; D may be TRBD2 (6 bases). Germline V lookup: CDR1 DFQATT, CDR2 SNEGSKA (reference sequence). The CDR3 extends over 11 amino acids.

J is TRBJ2-7 and V is TRBV7-8, with D tentatively TRBD2 (7 bases). CDR1 is SGHVS and CDR2 is FQNEAQ in the germline V gene. V was pared by 5 bases and J by 3 bases, with 17 bases between. The CDR3 covers 15 residues. Here the CDR3 DNA reads TGTGCCAGCAGCGGGGGAGGGGGACAAGACTACGAGCAGTACGTC. Its translation is CASSGGGGQDYEQYV.

The chain recombines TRBV4-1 with TRBJ2-1, with 15 positions matching TRBD2. CDR3 length: 20 residues. CDR1 and CDR2 (germline): MGHRA, YSYEKL. The V segment lost 3 bases and the J segment 4 bases; nucleotides outside the gene matches: 13. CDR3 nucleotide sequence: TGCGCCAGCAGCCATCAATTACCAGGGACTAGCGGGAGGCGTTACAATGAGCAGTTCTTC. This encodes CASSHQLPGTSGRRYNEQFF.

The chain combines TRBV7-8 with TRBJ1-2; D is possibly TRBD1 (5 bases). The length of the CDR3 is 13 residues. The germline gives CDR1 SGHVS, CDR2 FQNEAQ. Trimming removed 5 bases from V and 4 bases from J, with 11 bases in between. DNA of the CDR3: TGTGCCAGCAGCCAGGGCGGGTTCTATGGCTACACCTTC. It specifies CASSQGGFYGYTF.

The CDR3 protein is CASSFFGGGGSYEQYV. The CDR3 coding sequence is TGTGCCAGCAGCTTTTTTGGCGGTGGCGGCTCCTACGAGCAGTACGTC. V usage is TRBV7-2 and J usage is TRBJ2-7; D remains ambiguous. CDR1 is SGHTA, CDR2 FQGNSA, per germline. Trimming took 3 bases from V and 0 from J, leaving 15 bases between them. The length of the CDR3 is 16 residues.

This chain links TRBV5-1 with TRBJ1-1; D uncertain. Trimming removed 4 bases from V and 4 bases from J, with 14 bases in between. The CDR3 sequence is 14 residues long. CDR1 and CDR2 (germline): SGHRS, YFSETQ. CDR3 residues: CASSGYSGLTEAFF. The CDR3 DNA is TGCGCCAGCAGCGGGTATTCAGGTCTCACTGAAGCTTTCTTT.

The chain has TRBV5-1 and TRBJ1-2; tentative D call: TRBD1 (6 bases). V was clipped by 2 bases and J by 6 bases, with 11 bases between them. In germline, CDR1 is SGHRS, CDR2 YFSETQ. The CDR3 is made up of 13 amino acids. As DNA, the CDR3 is TGCGCCAGCAGCTTATCGACAGGAGATGGCTACACCTTC. Its protein product is CASSLSTGDGYTF.

V gene TRBV12-3 or TRBV12-4 combines with J gene TRBJ2-3; the D is unclear. Trimming stripped 7 bases from V and 5 bases from J, with 7 bases between. This CDR3 is 11 amino acids long. Here the CDR3 reads CASIEEDTQYF. The CDR3 DNA sequence: TGTGCCAGCATCGAGGAAGATACGCAGTATTTT.

The V and J genes are TRBV12-3 or TRBV12-4 and TRBJ2-2; no clear D gene. The germline V and J ends were trimmed by 3 bases and 6 bases, with 2 bases remaining between them. The CDR3 has 11 amino acids. In DNA form, the CDR3 reads TGTGCCAGCAGTTTCGCCGGGGAGCTGTTTTTT. Protein product: CASSFAGELFF.

This chain uses TRBV7-9 with TRBJ1-1; no firm D call. The ends were cut back, 5 bases at V and 5 bases at J, with 15 bases in the middle. The CDR3 length is 14 residues. Per the germline V gene, CDR1 is SEHNR and CDR2 is FQNEAQ (reference sequence). The CDR3 DNA reads as TGTGCCAGCAGCCCCGTCAGGTTTAAGACTGAAGCTTTCTTT. It translates to CASSPVRFKTEAFF.

V gene TRBV5-5 combines with J gene TRBJ1-4; the D is unclear. This CDR3 contains 11 residues. Germline V gives CDR1 SGHKS, CDR2 YYEKEE (reference sequence). V lost 4 bases and J 10 bases, leaving 8 bases between the germline ends. The CDR3 region is CASSLSGKLFF. The CDR3 region has the DNA TGTGCCAGCAGCCTGAGTGGAAAACTGTTTTTT.

The chain joins TRBV19 to TRBJ1-1, with 10 bases that match TRBD1. V was clipped by 4 bases and J by 0 bases; unmatched bases: 5. The CDR3 has 16 residues. Germline CDR1 and CDR2: LNHDA and SQIVND (reference sequence). In DNA, the CDR3 is TGTGCCAGTAGTACCGGGACAGGGGCCATGAACACTGAAGCTTTCTTT. The encoded protein is CASSTGTGAMNTEAFF. The full variable domain, completed using reference TRBV19 and TRBJ1-1, is DGGITQSPKYLFRKEGQNVTLSCEQNLNHDAMYWYRQDPGQGLRLIYYSQIVNDFQKGDIAEGYSVSREKKESFPLTVTSAQKNPTAFYLCASSTGTGAMNTEAFFGQGTRLTVV.

The chain combines TRBV20-1 with TRBJ2-1; 7 bases are shared with TRBD2. Germline CDR1 is DFQATT and CDR2 is SNEGSKA (reference sequence). This CDR3 region has 14 residues. J was trimmed by 1 base and V by 3 bases; bases with no gene match: 3. CDR3 bases: TGCAGTGCTAGTTCCGGGGGGTCCTACAATGAGCAGTTCTTC. Translation gives CSASSGGSYNEQFF.

The rearrangement links TRBV7-2 to TRBJ1-5, with TRBD1 identical over 10 bases. The V and J ends lost 1 base and 7 bases, in that order; junction bases with no gene match: 7. This CDR3 is 16 amino acids long. Germline CDR1 SGHTA, CDR2 FQGNSA. CDR3 bases: TGTGCCAGCAGCTTAGGCCGCGACAGGGGGCCACAGCCCCAGCATTTT. This sequence encodes CASSLGRDRGPQPQHF. The full variable domain, its missing parts supplied by reference TRBV7-2 and TRBJ1-5, is GAGVSQSPSNKVTEKGKDVELRCDPISGHTALYWYRQSLGQGLEFLIYFQGNSAPDKSGLPSDRFSAERTGGSVSTLTIQRTQQEDSAVYLCASSLGRDRGPQPQHFGDGTRLSIL.

The rearrangement links TRBV19 to TRBJ1-2, with D tentatively TRBD1 (6 bases). CDR1 LNHDA and CDR2 SQIVND come from the germline V gene (reference sequence). The ends were cut back, 3 bases at V and 2 bases at J, with 13 bases in the middle. CDR3 length equals 15 residues. The CDR3 loop is CASSMAQGKNYGYTF. The CDR3 DNA reads TGTGCCAGTAGTATGGCCCAGGGGAAAAACTATGGCTACACCTTC.